The sequence of this T cell receptor (beta chain) was determined in a study of neoadjuvant anti-PD-1 for oral cavity cancer. Time point here: after neoadjuvant nivolumab, at surgical resection. This table comes from immunoSEQ multiplex PCR, and its TCRdb copy is limited to in-frame clones, with some not included. The sample includes some 14,000 clones, roughly 74% of them seen just once. The CDR3 totals 14 residues. Germline CDR1 and CDR2: MNHEY and SVGAGI. The ends lost 5 bases at V and 1 base at J; junction bases unmatched: 3. This receptor was identified in a person aged 40 to 85 with oral cavity squamous cell carcinoma. Material: PBMCs, obtained after nivolumab (anti-PD-1) treatment. The V gene is TRBV6-5, the J gene TRBJ1-1; 8 bases are shared with TRBD1. The CDR3: CASSLTGGNTEAFF. In nucleotides, the CDR3 is TGTGCCAGCAGTCTCACAGGGGGGAACACTGAAGCTTTCTTT.